These 28 T cell receptor beta chains were all obtained from the same sample, sequenced in a study of glioma-infiltrating T cells after dendritic cell vaccination. Here immunoSEQ multiplex PCR was the method, and the copy in TCRdb shows in-frame clones only, minus some. The table records around 78,000 clones, 85% of them present only once. Time point here: after dendritic cell vaccination, including at tumor progression/relapse. The sample was blood, taken after dendritic cell vaccination. Receptors were obtained from a human donor with glioblastoma.

This clone has a single count. This chain uses TRBV7-3 with TRBJ2-7, with 9 bases fitting TRBD1. The junction had 5 bases not matched to a gene; V was cut back by 3 bases and J by 2 bases. Per germline, CDR1 SGHTA and CDR2 FQGTGA. The CDR3 consists of 15 residues. CDR3 sequence reads: CASSLMGQGPYEQYF. In nucleotides, the CDR3 is TGTGCCAGCAGCTTGATGGGACAGGGACCCTACGAGCAGTACTTC.

This clone was recorded once. The J gene is TRBJ1-5, the V gene TRBV27, with D possibly TRBD1 on 5 matching bases. The CDR3 length is 15 residues. Germline-derived CDR1 and CDR2 are MNHEY and SMNVEV (reference sequence). The germline V and J ends were trimmed by 8 bases and 0 bases, with 14 bases remaining between them. In DNA, the CDR3 is TGTGCCAGCGGTTCCGGGGGGTATAGCAATCAGCCCCAGCATTTT. Protein product: CASGSGGYSNQPQHF.

This chain connects TRBV27 to TRBJ1-1, with D perhaps TRBD1 (6 bases). CDR3 length equals 13 residues. V dropped 8 bases and J dropped 7 bases, with 17 bases sitting between them. Per germline, CDR1 MNHEY and CDR2 SMNVEV (reference sequence). The CDR3: CASAEGGTYEAFF. In DNA, the CDR3 is TGTGCCAGCGCAGAGGGGGGGACTTATGAAGCTTTCTTT.

The chain combines TRBV11-2 with TRBJ2-1; the D gene is possibly TRBD1 (5 bases). This CDR3 comprises 12 residues. Trimming shortened V by 5 bases and J by 9 bases, and 11 bases separated the two germline ends. The V gene's germline CDR1 is SGHAT and CDR2 FQNNGV. The CDR3 region is CASSQGVGEQFF. The CDR3 nucleotides read TGTGCCAGCAGCCAAGGGGTGGGTGAGCAGTTCTTC.

The chain couples TRBV13 to TRBJ2-5; 7 bases map to TRBD2. CDR1 and CDR2 from the germline V gene are PRHDT and FYEKMQ (reference sequence). Unmatched junction bases numbered 7, after V lost 6 bases and J lost 0 bases. The CDR3 totals 15 residues. The CDR3 spells CASSPTAGYQETQYF. The CDR3 coding sequence is TGTGCCAGCAGTCCGACAGCGGGGTACCAAGAGACCCAGTACTTC.

The DNA of the CDR3 is TGTGCCAGCAGCGTAGATCCGGGGGGGCCGAATGAGCAGTTCTTC. Translated: CASSVDPGGPNEQFF. V and J are TRBV9 and TRBJ2-1; the match to TRBD2 covers 8 bases. The trim removed 0 bases at V and 7 bases at J, leaving 6 bases unmatched. The germline V gene encodes CDR1 SGDLS and CDR2 YYNGEE. The CDR3 extends over 15 amino acids.

This clone turned up a few times. The V call is TRBV2, the J call TRBJ2-1; TRBD1 aligns across 11 bases. The CDR3 totals 16 residues. Germline V lookup: CDR1 SNHLY, CDR2 FYNNEI. V was clipped by 6 bases and J by 1 base; unmatched bases: 5. This CDR3 is CASRYGTGGSYNEQFF. DNA for the CDR3: TGTGCCAGCAGATATGGGACAGGGGGTTCCTACAATGAGCAGTTCTTC.

The V gene is TRBV18, the J gene TRBJ2-7; D is possibly TRBD1 (6 bases). Germline V gene lookup returns CDR1 KGHSH and CDR2 LQKENI. This CDR3 comprises 16 residues. V lost 0 bases, J lost 5 bases, and 17 bases lay in between. CDR3 sequence (DNA): TGTGCCAGCTCACCACCGTCCTCCAAGACAGGTAACGAGCAGTACTTC. This encodes CASSPPSSKTGNEQYF.

This clone has just one count. The chain links TRBV19 to TRBJ2-5, with D tentatively TRBD1 (6 bases). Between the trimmed V and J ends, which lost 6 bases and 3 bases, there was a span of 14 bases. In germline, CDR1 is LNHDA, CDR2 SQIVND (reference sequence). The CDR3 totals 14 residues. CDR3 sequence: CASSPLGQKETQYF. The CDR3 DNA reads as TGTGCCAGTAGCCCCTTGGGACAAAAAGAGACCCAGTACTTC.

This chain links TRBV11-2 with TRBJ2-7; 7 nucleotides match TRBD1. CDR1 and CDR2 from the germline V gene are SGHAT and FQNNGV. With 0 bases clipped from V and 3 bases from J, the junction kept 2 bases outside the gene matches. The CDR3 consists of 14 residues. CDR3 region: CASSLDPGGYEQYF. Here the CDR3 DNA reads TGTGCCAGCAGCTTAGATCCAGGGGGCTACGAGCAGTACTTC.

V usage is TRBV27 and J usage is TRBJ2-2; possibly TRBD2 for D (5 bases). V lost 6 bases to trimming and J lost 2 bases, with 13 bases between them. Germline CDR1 reads MNHEY; CDR2 reads SMNVEV (reference sequence). The CDR3 extends over 15 amino acids. CDR3 in DNA: TGTGCCAGCAGACCCCCCGGGATAAACACCGGGGAGCTGTTTTTT. It is translated as CASRPPGINTGELFF.

The chain combines TRBV7-9 with TRBJ2-5; TRBD1 is a possible D gene (6 bases). Trimming removed 1 base from V and 5 bases from J, with 17 bases in between. Germline-derived CDR1 and CDR2 are SEHNR and FQNEAQ (reference sequence). The CDR3 has 16 residues. The CDR3 nucleotides read TGTGCCAGCAGCTTAGATCGTAGAGGGGGTTATGAGACCCAGTACTTC. It specifies CASSLDRRGGYETQYF.

The chain carries TRBV7-2 and TRBJ2-3; D is perhaps TRBD1 (5 bases). The CDR3 sequence is 16 residues long. V was cut by 4 bases and J by 0 bases, with 14 bases left in between. CDR1 and CDR2 (germline): SGHTA, FQGNSA. The chain's CDR3 is CASSSPLGRSTDTQYF. CDR3 DNA: TGTGCCAGCAGCTCCCCATTGGGGCGAAGCACAGATACGCAGTATTTT.

This clone was detected only once. The rearrangement joins TRBV30 to TRBJ2-7; a possible D gene is TRBD1 (6 bases). V gave up 5 bases and J gave up 4 bases, with 21 bases separating them. Germline V CDR1 and CDR2: GTSNPN, SVGIG (reference sequence). The CDR3 is made up of 15 amino acids. CDR3 DNA: TGTGCCTGGGCCCCTCCCAGGACAGAGGGGTACGAGCAGTACTTC. It encodes CAWAPPRTEGYEQYF.

V is TRBV4-3 and J is TRBJ2-7; TRBD2 might be the D (5 bases). The ends were cut back, 0 bases at V and 0 bases at J, with 9 bases in the middle. Germline CDR1 and CDR2: LGHNA and YSLEER. The length of the CDR3 is 15 residues. CDR3 in DNA: TGCGCCAGCAGCCAAGATTCAGCGGACTCCTACGAGCAGTACTTC. Translation: CASSQDSADSYEQYF.

A single count supports this clone. The chain joins TRBV15 to TRBJ1-1, with D possibly matching TRBD1 (5 bases). Germline CDR1 and CDR2: LNHNV and YYDKDF (reference sequence). CDR3 length: 14 amino acids. Trimming removed 5 bases from V and 5 bases from J, with 15 bases in between. The CDR3 sequence is CATSLEGVGTEAFF. Written as DNA, the CDR3 is TGTGCCACCAGCCTGGAAGGGGTTGGGACTGAAGCTTTCTTT. Full variable domain (missing parts from reference TRBV15 and TRBJ1-1): DAMVIQNPRYQVTQFGKPVTLSCSQTLNHNVMYWYQQKSSQAPKLLFHYYDKDFNNEADTPDNFQSRRPNTSFCFLDIRSPGLGDTAMYLCATSLEGVGTEAFFGQGTRLTVV.

The CDR3 sequence is CASSGGINYEQYF. CDR3 sequence (DNA): TGTGCCAGCAGCGGCGGGATAAACTACGAGCAGTACTTC. The rearrangement links TRBV7-6 to TRBJ2-7; tentative D call: TRBD2 (6 bases). V was clipped by 5 bases and J by 3 bases, with 11 bases between them. CDR3 length: 13 residues. From germline, CDR1 is SGHVS and CDR2 FNYEAQ.

The chain carries TRBV7-6 and TRBJ1-5; D may be TRBD1 (5 bases). Germline lookup yields CDR1 SGHVS and CDR2 FNYEAQ. The CDR3 has 15 residues. With 0 bases removed from V and 6 bases from J, the gap between germline ends came to 12 bases. The CDR3 nucleotides are TGTGCCAGCAGCTTAGCGCGGGGGGTAGGTCAGCCCCAGCATTTT. Translation: CASSLARGVGQPQHF.

The J gene is TRBJ1-2, the V gene TRBV6-5, with TRBD1 identical over 7 bases. Germline trimming cut 6 bases from V and 8 bases from J; bases unmatched to any gene: 6. The germline V gene has CDR1 MNHEY and CDR2 SVGAGI. The length of the CDR3 is 12 residues. CDR3 DNA sequence: TGTGCCAGCAGAAGACAGGGTAGGGGCTACACCTTC. It encodes CASRRQGRGYTF.

This chain links TRBV5-4 with TRBJ2-1, with 12 bases matching TRBD2. CDR1 is SGHNT, CDR2 YYREEE, per germline (reference sequence). J lost 9 bases, V lost 0 bases, and 7 bases had no gene match. The CDR3 has 16 amino acids. CDR3 residues: CASSLGLAGGGGEQFF. The CDR3 region has the DNA TGTGCCAGCAGCTTGGGGCTAGCGGGAGGGGGCGGTGAGCAGTTCTTC.

This clone was picked up one time. The chain carries TRBV11-3 and TRBJ2-2, with D possibly being TRBD1 (6 bases). The CDR3 spans 15 residues. Germline V gene data show CDR1 as SGHNT and CDR2 as YENEEA. The V end lost 1 base, the J end lost 5 bases, and 11 bases lay between the germline ends. This CDR3 is CASSLGTDQTGELFF. CDR3 DNA: TGTGCCAGCAGCTTAGGGACAGATCAAACCGGGGAGCTGTTTTTT.

The sample holds one count of this clone. The V gene is TRBV18, the J gene TRBJ1-1; 8 bases are shared with TRBD1. The CDR3 extends over 15 amino acids. Germline CDR1 and CDR2: KGHSH and LQKENI. The ends lost 0 bases at V and 7 bases at J; junction bases unmatched: 7. The CDR3 is CASSPPSIGQGEAFF. The CDR3 DNA sequence: TGTGCCAGCTCACCACCGTCGATCGGACAGGGTGAAGCTTTCTTT.

The chain carries TRBV6-6 and TRBJ2-1; 7 positions match TRBD2. J gave up 4 bases and V 6 bases, and 9 bases lay outside the gene matches. CDR3 length equals 15 residues. Per the germline V gene, CDR1 is MNHNY and CDR2 is SVGAGI (reference sequence). CDR3 in amino acids: CASSLPGGRYNEQFF. CDR3 in DNA: TGTGCCAGCAGCCTCCCTGGCGGGAGATACAATGAGCAGTTCTTC.

The chain couples TRBV9 to TRBJ1-3, with a weak D call TRBD1 (5 bases). Trimming removed 2 bases at V and 2 bases at J, with 11 bases between. This CDR3 has 15 amino acids. CDR1 and CDR2 (germline): SGDLS, YYNGEE. This chain's CDR3 is CASSVFIGAGNTIYF. CDR3 coding DNA: TGTGCCAGCAGCGTTTTTATAGGGGCTGGAAACACCATATATTTT.

This chain joins TRBV6-6 and TRBJ2-5, with 9 bases aligning to TRBD2. V gave up 2 bases and J gave up 0 bases; unmatched junction bases: 1. CDR3 size: 15 residues. CDR1 and CDR2 from the germline V gene are MNHNY and SVGAGI (reference sequence). The CDR3 DNA follows: TGTGCCAGCAGTTACAAGCGGGGGGACCAAGAGACCCAGTACTTC. This gives the protein CASSYKRGDQETQYF.

This chain links TRBV9 with TRBJ2-6, with D maybe TRBD1 (6 bases). CDR3 size: 16 residues. V was shortened by 3 bases and J by 0 bases, with 10 bases between the two germline ends. CDR1 is SGDLS and CDR2 is YYNGEE in the germline V gene. This CDR3 is CASSAGVLSGANVLTF. The CDR3 DNA reads TGTGCCAGCAGCGCAGGGGTCCTCTCTGGGGCCAACGTCCTGACTTTC.

This clone was found a few times. This chain connects TRBV2 to TRBJ1-1, with 10 positions matching TRBD1. The germline gives CDR1 SNHLY, CDR2 FYNNEI. Germline trimming cut 5 bases from V and 5 bases from J; bases unmatched to any gene: 8. The CDR3 sequence is 15 residues long. CDR3 loop: CASSLQDRGGTEAFF. In DNA, the CDR3 is TGTGCCAGCAGTCTCCAGGACAGGGGGGGGACTGAAGCTTTCTTT.

This clone has a handful of counts. The rearrangement uses TRBV5-8 and TRBJ1-3; no reliable D call. Trimming pared 0 bases from V and 0 bases from J, leaving 7 bases between. Germline loops: CDR1 SGHTS, CDR2 YDEGEE. This CDR3 has 15 amino acids. The CDR3 coding sequence is TGTGCCAGCAGCTTGGGGGCGAGCTCTGGAAACACCATATATTTT. Amino acids: CASSLGASSGNTIYF.